The TCR beta chain described here comes from a study of cytomegalovirus exposure and HLA in healthy donors. The CDR3 is 12 amino acids. CDR1 SNHLY and CDR2 FYNNEI come from the germline V gene. V gave up 8 bases and J gave up 10 bases, with 12 bases separating them. Primers for the PCR totalled 60 Vbeta and 13 Jbeta. Sequencing was performed with immunoSEQ multiplex PCR; in TCRdb, only in-frame clones are kept and a portion is missing. Among some 170,000 clones listed, 82% were seen once. Study-wide results and caveats: Among TCR beta chains, those listed as cytomegalovirus-associated numbered over 150.

On this clone: What it binds is unknown.

The rearrangement uses TRBV2 and TRBJ1-6; D is undetermined. The sequencing sample was made of PBMCs. The sequence derives from a man aged 45-65 years in good health and CMV-seropositive. The CDR3 here is CASQVLRSPLHF. CDR3 DNA sequence: TGTGCCAGCCAAGTCCTTCGGTCACCCCTCCACTTT.